The rows below give T cell receptor beta chains drawn from one sample of a study of T cell clones after liver transplantation. Sequencing was performed with immunoSEQ multiplex PCR; in TCRdb, only in-frame clones are kept and a portion is missing. Found here are approximately 65,000 clones, roughly 92% of them singletons; the top ten hold approximately 0.96%. The sequencing used CD4+ T cells from blood, collected about 25 months after liver transplant. Every receptor here comes from a human patient who received a liver transplant. The graft donor may have given rise to some T cells. The CDR3 runs from the conserved cysteine through the conserved F or W. The D gene is left open where the match is weak. Rows may omit the clone size; those that give it use once, few, many or a size class.

J gene: TRBJ2-1; clone size: -; V gene: TRBV6-1; D gene: -; CDR3 protein: CAAPNRNEQFF; CDR3 DNA: TGTGCCGCACCCAACCGGAATGAGCAGTTCTTC
J gene: TRBJ2-5; clone size: -; V gene: TRBV4-1; D gene: -; CDR3 protein: CASSQVLLGEQYF; CDR3 DNA: TGCGCCAGCAGCCAAGTTTTGTTAGGAGAGCAGTACTTC
J gene: TRBJ2-6; clone size: -; V gene: TRBV11-3; D gene: -; CDR3 protein: CASSSPPTGANVLTF; CDR3 DNA: TGTGCCAGCAGCTCCCCCCCAACTGGGGCCAACGTCCTGACTTTC
J gene: TRBJ2-5; clone size: -; V gene: TRBV5-4; D gene: TRBD2; CDR3 protein: CASSVGTSGQETQYF; CDR3 DNA: TGTGCCAGCAGCGTGGGGACTAGCGGCCAAGAGACCCAGTACTTC
J gene: TRBJ2-7; clone size: -; V gene: TRBV18; D gene: -; CDR3 protein: CASSPNTGTIHEQYF; CDR3 DNA: TGTGCCAGCTCACCAAACACCGGGACAATCCACGAGCAGTACTTC
J gene: TRBJ2-7; clone size: once; V gene: TRBV6-6; D gene: -; CDR3 protein: CASTSDGGGEQYF; CDR3 DNA: TGTGCCAGCACTTCGGACGGAGGAGGCGAGCAGTACTTC
J gene: TRBJ2-3; clone size: -; V gene: TRBV6-1; D gene: -; CDR3 protein: CASSEWYGHSTDTQYF; CDR3 DNA: TGTGCCAGCAGTGAATGGTACGGACACAGCACAGATACGCAGTATTTT
J gene: TRBJ2-2; clone size: -; V gene: TRBV28; D gene: -; CDR3 protein: CASLRVRDTGELFF; CDR3 DNA: TGTGCCAGTCTGAGGGTACGGGACACCGGGGAGCTGTTTTTT
J gene: TRBJ2-7; clone size: -; V gene: TRBV29-1; D gene: -; CDR3 protein: CSGRSSYEQYF; CDR3 DNA: TGCAGCGGTCGCAGTAGCTACGAGCAGTACTTC
J gene: TRBJ2-1; clone size: once; V gene: TRBV4-3; D gene: TRBD1; CDR3 protein: CASSHGQGGNNEQFF; CDR3 DNA: TGCGCCAGCAGCCACGGACAGGGGGGAAACAATGAGCAGTTCTTC
J gene: TRBJ1-2; clone size: -; V gene: TRBV6-6; D gene: -; CDR3 protein: CASRLTGYGYTF; CDR3 DNA: TGTGCCAGCAGGTTAACGGGCTATGGCTACACCTTC
J gene: TRBJ2-4; clone size: -; V gene: TRBV27; D gene: -; CDR3 protein: CASSSGQTLAKNIQYF; CDR3 DNA: TGTGCCAGCAGTTCGGGACAAACACTAGCCAAAAACATTCAGTACTTC
J gene: TRBJ1-1; clone size: -; V gene: TRBV19; D gene: TRBD1; CDR3 protein: CASSIKSYKSDRGNLNTEAFF; CDR3 DNA: TGTGCCAGTAGTATAAAGAGTTATAAATCAGACAGGGGAAATTTGAACACTGAAGCTTTCTTT
J gene: TRBJ2-2; clone size: -; V gene: TRBV4-1; D gene: -; CDR3 protein: CASSQPLQGTGELFF; CDR3 DNA: TGCGCCAGCAGCCAACCACTCCAGGGCACGGGGGAGCTGTTTTTT
J gene: TRBJ2-3; clone size: -; V gene: TRBV10-3; D gene: TRBD1; CDR3 protein: CAISPPTGAGTDTQYF; CDR3 DNA: TGTGCCATCAGCCCCCCCACAGGGGCCGGCACAGATACGCAGTATTTT
J gene: TRBJ2-5; clone size: -; V gene: TRBV6-6; D gene: TRBD1; CDR3 protein: CASSPGTEEETQYF; CDR3 DNA: TGTGCCAGCAGCCCCGGGACAGAAGAAGAGACCCAGTACTTC